The 21 T cell receptor beta chains below were found in one sample sequenced in a study of T-cell reconstitution after alpha-beta-depleted transplantation in children. Unique molecular identifiers were used in preparing the TCRbeta library. One entry per CDR3 protein, called by TCRdb with MiXCR from the PCR reads. The table records hundreds of thousands of distinct CDR3 sequences, 8% to 11% of them present only once. The specimen was PBMCs from the stem cell graft donor, collected from the stem cell graft. Every receptor here comes from a human donor who donated a stem cell graft to a child with acute myeloid leukemia.

This clonotype was counted a few times. The rearrangement links TRBV12-3 or TRBV12-4 to TRBJ2-1; TRBD1 aligns across 8 bases. The V segment lost 4 bases and the J segment 7 bases; nucleotides outside the gene matches: 6. This CDR3 spans 14 amino acids. This CDR3 is CASSWQGAVNEQFF. CDR3 in DNA: TGTGCCAGCAGTTGGCAGGGGGCAGTTAATGAGCAGTTCTTC.

This clonotype was found many times. This chain links TRBV20-1 with TRBJ2-1, with D tentatively TRBD2 (5 bases). CDR3 size: 15 residues. V was cut by 3 bases and J by 0 bases, with 12 bases left in between. Germline CDR1 reads DFQATT; CDR2 reads SNEGSKA (reference sequence). The chain's CDR3 is CSASIAQSSYNEQFF. In nucleotides, the CDR3 is TGCAGTGCTAGTATAGCGCAGAGCTCCTACAATGAGCAGTTCTTC.

This chain connects TRBV7-9 to TRBJ2-3; D not certain. CDR3 size: 13 residues. CDR1 and CDR2 (germline): SEHNR, FQNEAQ (reference sequence). The V end lost 2 bases, the J end lost 5 bases, and 8 bases lay between the germline ends. CDR3 sequence: CASSLYAGDTQYF. CDR3 DNA: TGTGCCAGCAGCTTATATGCCGGAGATACGCAGTATTTT.

This clonotype has a count of ten or more. CDR3: CASSEGLSNQPQHF. CDR3 DNA sequence: TGTGCCAGCAGTGAAGGCCTCAGCAATCAGCCCCAGCATTTT. The chain has TRBV25-1 and TRBJ1-5, with D unclear. The CDR3 is 14 amino acids. In germline, CDR1 is MGHDK, CDR2 SYGVNS. V was trimmed by 2 bases and J by 1 base, leaving 6 bases between them.

In the case of this clonotype: This may come from a read error, since a much larger clone is one base off. The chain is built from TRBV29-1 and TRBJ2-1; 10 bases are a match to TRBD2. The CDR3 has 14 residues. The V and J ends lost 8 bases and 7 bases, in that order; junction bases with no gene match: 11. Germline assignment: CDR1 SQVTM and CDR2 ANQGSEA. The CDR3 DNA sequence: TGCAGCCTCTGCACTAGCGGGATAGGAAATGAGCAGTTCTTC. Its protein is CSLCTSGIGNEQFF.

This clonotype was observed a few times. The J gene is TRBJ1-5, the V gene TRBV29-1; D is uncertain. Germline V gives CDR1 SQVTM, CDR2 ANQGSEA. This CDR3 comprises 11 residues. V lost 7 bases to trimming and J lost 10 bases, with 14 bases between them. CDR3 protein: CSAGTGKPQHF. The CDR3 DNA is TGCAGCGCGGGTACCGGGAAACCCCAGCATTTT.

The table lists this clonotype with many counts. The chain links TRBV29-1 to TRBJ2-5; D call uncertain. The germline gives CDR1 SQVTM, CDR2 ANQGSEA. V was clipped by 4 bases and J by 5 bases, with 14 bases between them. The CDR3 has 13 amino acids. This CDR3 reads CSVGGRPPETQYF. CDR3 nucleotide sequence: TGCAGCGTTGGTGGTAGGCCTCCCGAGACCCAGTACTTC. The whole variable domain, remainder taken from reference TRBV29-1 and TRBJ2-5, is SAVISQKPSRDICQRGTSLTIQCQVDSQVTMMFWYRQQPGQSLTLIATANQGSEATYESGFVIDKFPISRPNLTFSTLTVSNMSPEDSSIYLCSVGGRPPETQYFGPGTRLLVL.

This clonotype was detected only a few times. This chain connects TRBV20-1 to TRBJ2-5, with TRBD2 matching 11 bases. Trimming removed 3 bases from V and 4 bases from J; junction bases left unmatched: 10. The CDR3 extends over 16 amino acids. Germline V gives CDR1 DFQATT, CDR2 SNEGSKA (reference sequence). The CDR3 bases are TGCAGTGCTAGGGGACTAGCGGTTACCCTGAGAGAGACCCAGTACTTC. Its protein is CSARGLAVTLRETQYF.

This clonotype was seen more than once but under ten times. The genes are TRBV4-3 and TRBJ2-7; D remains ambiguous. The CDR3 totals 16 residues. V lost 1 base and J lost 3, with 16 bases in between. Germline lookup yields CDR1 LGHNA and CDR2 YSLEER. The CDR3 DNA reads as TGCGCCAGCAGCCAAGGCTACCTAGGGTATCGCTACGAGCAGTACTTC. As protein: CASSQGYLGYRYEQYF.

This clonotype was seen only a few times. V and J are TRBV12-3 or TRBV12-4 and TRBJ2-3; 12 positions match TRBD1. With 4 bases clipped from V and 4 bases from J, the junction kept 6 bases outside the gene matches. There are 16 residues in the CDR3. CDR3 sequence (DNA): TGTGCCAGCAGTTCCGGGACAGGGGGCAGGTCAGATACGCAGTATTTT. Translating it yields CASSSGTGGRSDTQYF.

This clonotype was detected ten times or more. The chain couples TRBV6-2 or TRBV6-3 to TRBJ1-6; 10 positions agree with TRBD1. The CDR3 runs 14 residues. Germline CDR1 reads MNHEY; CDR2 reads SVGEGT. The V and J ends lost 5 bases and 7 bases, in that order; junction bases with no gene match: 2. DNA of the CDR3: TGTGCCAGCAGTCGGGACAGGGGAAATTCACCCCTCCACTTT. This sequence encodes CASSRDRGNSPLHF.

This clonotype was detected a few times. The rearrangement uses TRBV7-2 and TRBJ2-1; D may be TRBD2 (7 bases). Germline CDR1 is SGHTA and CDR2 is FQGNSA. The length of the CDR3 is 14 residues. Trimming stripped 11 bases from V and 4 bases from J, with 18 bases between. The CDR3 DNA follows: TGTGCCGGGGGGGCGGCGGGGAGTTACAATGAGCAGTTCTTC. It yields the protein CAGGAAGSYNEQFF.

The J gene is TRBJ2-1, the V gene TRBV6-2 or TRBV6-3; 7 bases map to TRBD2. The CDR3 is 16 residues long. V shed 6 bases and J 8 bases; nucleotides not matched to a gene: 16. Germline assignment: CDR1 MNHEY and CDR2 SVGEGT. CDR3 residues: CASSLPLGLGRHEQFF. CDR3 in DNA: TGTGCCAGCAGCCTACCCTTAGGACTAGGTCGACATGAGCAGTTCTTC.

The table lists this clonotype with many counts. V is TRBV29-1 and J is TRBJ2-5; D uncertain. The CDR3 extends over 16 amino acids. Germline lookup yields CDR1 SQVTM and CDR2 ANQGSEA. V shed 6 bases and J shed 2 bases, with 22 bases lying between them. CDR3 bases: TGCAGCGTCACCTGGGCTCAAGCCGCCCATCAAGAGACCCAGTACTTC. Translated: CSVTWAQAAHQETQYF.

This clonotype was picked up many times. The chain recombines TRBV11-2 with TRBJ1-5; D remains ambiguous. Trimming shortened V by 0 bases and J by 2 bases, and 8 bases separated the two germline ends. Germline-derived CDR1 and CDR2 are SGHAT and FQNNGV. The CDR3 loop spans 15 amino acids. The CDR3 here is CASSLDHRGNQPQHF. CDR3 bases: TGTGCCAGCAGCTTAGATCATAGAGGCAATCAGCCCCAGCATTTT.

The chain has TRBV24-1 and TRBJ2-1, with D perhaps TRBD2 (5 bases). The length of the CDR3 is 16 residues. The V gene lost 4 bases and the J gene lost 3 bases, with 15 bases spanning the gap. Germline CDR1 reads KGHDR; CDR2 reads SFDVKD. For the CDR3, the DNA is TGTGCCACCAGTGACGTAAGTACGGAGGACTACAATGAGCAGTTCTTC. This translates into CATSDVSTEDYNEQFF.

This clonotype was seen more than once but under ten times. The chain couples TRBV6-2 or TRBV6-3 to TRBJ2-1, with TRBD2 identical over 13 bases. CDR3 size: 19 residues. Trimming removed 4 bases from V and 1 base from J; junction bases left unmatched: 10. CDR1 is MNHEY, CDR2 SVGEGT, per germline. In nucleotides, the CDR3 is TGTGCCAGCAGTTCTCGACTAGCGGGAGGTCAGGGGTCCTACAATGAGCAGTTCTTC. It is translated as CASSSRLAGGQGSYNEQFF.

The chain has TRBV7-9 and TRBJ2-7; maybe TRBD1 (6 bases). Germline-derived CDR1 and CDR2 are SEHNR and FQNEAQ (reference sequence). Trimming cost V 6 bases and J 0 bases, with 15 bases left between them. The CDR3 runs to 15 residues. The CDR3: CASSYDIGGSYEQYF. The CDR3 DNA sequence: TGTGCCAGCAGTTACGATATAGGGGGCTCCTACGAGCAGTACTTC.

This clonotype was detected many times. A junction end diverges from the germline sequence, so it may reflect a read error. This chain uses TRBV15 with TRBJ1-1; D possibly corresponds to TRBD1 (5 bases). CDR3 length equals 12 residues. The germline V gene has CDR1 LNHNV and CDR2 YYDKDF (reference sequence). This chain's CDR3 is CATSRDRPGPYF. In nucleotides, the CDR3 is TGTGCCACCAGCAGAGATCGCCCGGGACCGTACTTT.

Only a few counts were recorded for this clonotype. This rearrangement joins TRBV20-1 to TRBJ2-7; D not certain. The germline V gene encodes CDR1 DFQATT and CDR2 SNEGSKA (reference sequence). The CDR3 covers 11 residues. Trimming cost V 3 bases and J 3 bases, with 6 bases left between them. CDR3 DNA: TGCAGTGCTAGGGGAATCTACGAGCAGTACTTC. This gives the protein CSARGIYEQYF.

The J gene is TRBJ2-2, the V gene TRBV20-1, with D hard to call. V was trimmed by 0 bases and J by 3 bases, leaving 11 bases between them. CDR1 and CDR2 from the germline V gene are DFQATT and SNEGSKA (reference sequence). The CDR3 is 15 amino acids. The CDR3 here is CSAREGAWDTGELFF. The CDR3 bases are TGCAGTGCTAGAGAAGGAGCGTGGGACACCGGGGAGCTGTTTTTT.